This TCR beta chain comes out of a study of Graves' ophthalmopathy and Graves' hyperthyroidism. Clinical symptoms, serum thyroxine, TRAb, thyroid ultrasound and orbital computed tomography determined diagnosis. Amplifying from RNA transcripts, the study obtained TCR beta CDR3 regions. First-round RT-PCR used HTBI primers; second-round multiplex PCR followed. Via MiXCR, TCRdb re-called the multiplex PCR reads, giving one row per CDR3 protein. The sample includes some 1.1 million distinct CDR3 sequences, about two fifths of them seen just once. Study results and caveats: Blood was where most expanded thyroid clonotypes above 0.001 frequency also turned up. For predicting ophthalmopathy progression, the model had 70.59% sensitivity and 72.22% specificity. A classifier, a 13-signature model, separated ophthalmopathy from stable hyperthyroidism with 87.88% sensitivity and over 70% specificity.

V was pared by 7 bases and J by 6 bases, with 13 bases of the junction left unmatched. This CDR3 comprises 14 residues. Germline V lookup: CDR1 SGHRS, CDR2 YFSETQ. This clonotype was observed many times. Its antigen remains unidentified. The specimen was peripheral blood or thyroid tissue (not recorded which). The V call is TRBV5-1, the J call TRBJ2-7, with 7 bases matching TRBD1. The origin of this receptor is an adult man with Graves' hyperthyroidism. The CDR3 coding sequence is TGCGCCAGCGGCAACAGGGGAAACGCTGGCGAGCAGTACTTC. As protein: CASGNRGNAGEQYF.